This T cell receptor beta chain was recorded in a study of T cells after yellow fever vaccination. Broader study findings: The study re-detected most primary-vaccination clones after the booster (96% CD4, approximately 87% CD8).

The CDR3 sequence is 17 residues long. Losses at the gene ends were 6 bases for V and 2 bases for J; bases not matched to a gene: 10. Germline V gene sequence: CDR1 MNHEY, CDR2 SMNVEV (reference sequence). This clonotype was recorded many times. Antigen unknown. Using its own MiXCR run on the 5' RACE reads, TCRdb lists one record per CDR3 protein. The sample gives approximately 70,000 distinct CDR3 sequences, about 7% of which show up once; under 45% is in the top ten. This specimen was CD8+ T cells sorted from PBMCs, taken roughly seven weeks after the first yellow fever vaccination. The clonotype originates from a man aged 18 to 30 who received the YFV17D yellow fever vaccine. The chain has TRBV27 and TRBJ2-3; 11 bases agree with TRBD2. The DNA of the CDR3 is TGTGCCAGCAGCCTAATTCTAGCGGGGGGCCCCACAGATACGCAGTATTTT. This codes for CASSLILAGGPTDTQYF.